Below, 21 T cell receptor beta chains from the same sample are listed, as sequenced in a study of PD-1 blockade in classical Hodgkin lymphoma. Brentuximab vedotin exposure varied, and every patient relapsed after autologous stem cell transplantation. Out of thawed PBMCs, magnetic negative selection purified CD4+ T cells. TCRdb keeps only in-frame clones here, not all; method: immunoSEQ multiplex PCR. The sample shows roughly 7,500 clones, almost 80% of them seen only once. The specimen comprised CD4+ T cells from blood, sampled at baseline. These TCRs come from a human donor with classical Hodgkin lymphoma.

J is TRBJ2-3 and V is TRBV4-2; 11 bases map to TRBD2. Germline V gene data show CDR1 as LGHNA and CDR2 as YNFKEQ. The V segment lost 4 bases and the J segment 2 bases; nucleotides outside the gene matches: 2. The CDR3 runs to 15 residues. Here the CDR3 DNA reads TGTGCCAGCAGCCCGGGACTAGCGGCCACAGATACGCAGTATTTT. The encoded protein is CASSPGLAATDTQYF.

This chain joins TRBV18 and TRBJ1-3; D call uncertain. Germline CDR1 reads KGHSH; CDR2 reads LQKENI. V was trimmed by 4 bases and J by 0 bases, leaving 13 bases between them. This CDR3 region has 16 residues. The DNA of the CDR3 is TGTGCCAGCTCACAGGGCGGGCAGTACTCTGGAAACACCATATATTTT. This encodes CASSQGGQYSGNTIYF.

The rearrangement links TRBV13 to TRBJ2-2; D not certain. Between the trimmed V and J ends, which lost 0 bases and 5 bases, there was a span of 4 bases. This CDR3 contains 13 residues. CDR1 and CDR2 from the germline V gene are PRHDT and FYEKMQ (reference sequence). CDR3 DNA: TGTGCCAGCAGCTTAGGGGGGACCGGGGAGCTGTTTTTT. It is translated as CASSLGGTGELFF.

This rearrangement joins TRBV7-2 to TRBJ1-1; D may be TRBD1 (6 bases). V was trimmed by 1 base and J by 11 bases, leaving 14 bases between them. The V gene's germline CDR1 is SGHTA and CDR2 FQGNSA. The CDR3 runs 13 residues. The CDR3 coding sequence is TGTGCCAGCAGCTTAGGGGTCAGGGGATGGGCTTTCTTT. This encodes CASSLGVRGWAFF.

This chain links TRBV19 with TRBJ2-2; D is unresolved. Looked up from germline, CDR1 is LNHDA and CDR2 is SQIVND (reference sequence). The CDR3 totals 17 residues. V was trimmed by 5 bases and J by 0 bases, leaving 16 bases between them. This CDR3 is CASSRQNRGTNTGELFF. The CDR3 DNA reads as TGTGCCAGTAGTCGCCAGAACAGAGGCACGAACACCGGGGAGCTGTTTTTT.

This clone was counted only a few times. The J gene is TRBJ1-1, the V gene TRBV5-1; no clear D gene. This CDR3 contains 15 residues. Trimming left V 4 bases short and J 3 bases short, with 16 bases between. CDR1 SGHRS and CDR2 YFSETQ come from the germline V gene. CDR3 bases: TGCGCCAGCAGCACCGGAAATTCCCCCCACACTGAAGCTTTCTTT. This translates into CASSTGNSPHTEAFF.

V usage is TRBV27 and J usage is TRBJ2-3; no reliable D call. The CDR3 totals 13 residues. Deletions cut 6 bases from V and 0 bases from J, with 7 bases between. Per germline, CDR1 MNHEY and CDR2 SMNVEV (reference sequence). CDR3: CASRVLSTDTQYF. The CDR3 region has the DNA TGTGCCAGCAGGGTCCTTAGCACAGATACGCAGTATTTT.

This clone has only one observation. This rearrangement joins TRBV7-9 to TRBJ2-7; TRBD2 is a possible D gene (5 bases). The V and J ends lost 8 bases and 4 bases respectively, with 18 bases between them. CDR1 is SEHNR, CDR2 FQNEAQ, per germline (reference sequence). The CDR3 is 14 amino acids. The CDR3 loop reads CASSLRADLYEQYF. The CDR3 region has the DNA TGTGCCAGCTCCTTACGAGCGGATTTGTACGAGCAGTACTTC.

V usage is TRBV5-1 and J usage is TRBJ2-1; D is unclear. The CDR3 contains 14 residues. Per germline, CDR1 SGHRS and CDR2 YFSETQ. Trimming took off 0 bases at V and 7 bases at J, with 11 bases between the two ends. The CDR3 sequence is CASSLVSSDNEQFF. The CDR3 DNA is TGCGCCAGCAGCTTGGTTTCCAGTGATAATGAGCAGTTCTTC.

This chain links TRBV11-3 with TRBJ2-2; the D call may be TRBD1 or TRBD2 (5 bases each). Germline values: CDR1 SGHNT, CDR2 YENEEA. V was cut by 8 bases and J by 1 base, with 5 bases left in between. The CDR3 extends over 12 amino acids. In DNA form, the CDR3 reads TGTGCCAGCGGGGGGAACACCGGGGAGCTGTTTTTT. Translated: CASGGNTGELFF.

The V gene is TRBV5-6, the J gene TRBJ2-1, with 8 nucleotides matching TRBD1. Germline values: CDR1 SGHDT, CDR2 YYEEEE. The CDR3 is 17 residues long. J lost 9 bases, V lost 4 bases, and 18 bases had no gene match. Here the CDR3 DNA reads TGTGCCAGCAGCAGACATACTTGGACAGGGAGTCTTCGTGAGCAGTTCTTC. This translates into CASSRHTWTGSLREQFF. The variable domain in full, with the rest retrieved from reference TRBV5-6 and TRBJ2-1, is DAGVTQSPTHLIKTRGQQVTLRCSPKSGHDTVSWYQQALGQGPQFIFQYYEEEERQRGNFPDRFSGHQFPNYSSELNVNALLLGDSALYLCASSRHTWTGSLREQFFGPGTRLTVL.

The CDR3 nucleotides are TGTGCCACCAGCAGAGGAGCGGGAGGGCCCCGTGATGAGCAGTTCTTC. Protein product: CATSRGAGGPRDEQFF. The genes are TRBV15 and TRBJ2-1; 10 bases are a match to TRBD2. This CDR3 is 16 amino acids long. Germline trimming cut 1 base from V and 8 bases from J; bases unmatched to any gene: 8. Germline-derived CDR1 and CDR2 are LNHNV and YYDKDF (reference sequence).

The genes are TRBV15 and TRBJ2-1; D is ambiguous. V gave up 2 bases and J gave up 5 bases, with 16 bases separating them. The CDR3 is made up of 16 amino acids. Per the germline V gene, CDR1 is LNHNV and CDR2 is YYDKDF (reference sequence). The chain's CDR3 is CATSRNLVPPNNEQFF. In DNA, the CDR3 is TGTGCCACCAGCAGAAATCTCGTCCCGCCGAACAATGAGCAGTTCTTC.

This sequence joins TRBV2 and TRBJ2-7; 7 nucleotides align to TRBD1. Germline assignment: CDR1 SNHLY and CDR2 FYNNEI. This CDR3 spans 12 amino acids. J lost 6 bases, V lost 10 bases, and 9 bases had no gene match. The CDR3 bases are TGTGCCACCTCGACAGGGCTCGGCGAGCAGTACTTC. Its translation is CATSTGLGEQYF.

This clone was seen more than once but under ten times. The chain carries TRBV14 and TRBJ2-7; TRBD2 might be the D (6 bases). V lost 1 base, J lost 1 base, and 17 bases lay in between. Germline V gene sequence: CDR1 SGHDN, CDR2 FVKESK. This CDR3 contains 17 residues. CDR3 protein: CASSQGSRGARSYEQYF. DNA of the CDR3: TGTGCCAGCAGCCAAGGAAGTCGCGGGGCGAGGTCCTACGAGCAGTACTTC. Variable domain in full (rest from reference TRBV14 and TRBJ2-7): EAGVTQFPSHSVIEKGQTVTLRCDPISGHDNLYWYRRVMGKEIKFLLHFVKESKQDESGMPNNRFLAERTGGTYSTLKVQPAELEDSGVYFCASSQGSRGARSYEQYFGPGTRLTVT.

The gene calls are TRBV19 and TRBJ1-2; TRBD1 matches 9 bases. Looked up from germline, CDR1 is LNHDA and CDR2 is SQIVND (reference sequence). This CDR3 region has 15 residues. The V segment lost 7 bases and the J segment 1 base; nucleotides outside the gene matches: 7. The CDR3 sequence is CASKLGTGLNYGYTF. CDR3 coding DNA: TGTGCCAGTAAGCTCGGGACAGGGCTTAACTATGGCTACACCTTC. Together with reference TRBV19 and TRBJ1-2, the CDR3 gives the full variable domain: DGGITQSPKYLFRKEGQNVTLSCEQNLNHDAMYWYRQDPGQGLRLIYYSQIVNDFQKGDIAEGYSVSREKKESFPLTVTSAQKNPTAFYLCASKLGTGLNYGYTFGSGTRLTVV.

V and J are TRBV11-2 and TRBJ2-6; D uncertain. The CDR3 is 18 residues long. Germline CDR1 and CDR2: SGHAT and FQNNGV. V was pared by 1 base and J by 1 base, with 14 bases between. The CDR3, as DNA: TGTGCCAGCAGCTTAGGGCAGCCTAGTTATTCTGGGGCCAACGTCCTGACTTTC. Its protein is CASSLGQPSYSGANVLTF.

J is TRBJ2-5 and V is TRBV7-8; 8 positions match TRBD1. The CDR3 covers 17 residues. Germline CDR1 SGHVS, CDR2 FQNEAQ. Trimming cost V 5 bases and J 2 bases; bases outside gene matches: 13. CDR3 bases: TGTGCCAGCAGCCCGAGCAGGACAGGGAGAGGGCAAGAGACCCAGTACTTC. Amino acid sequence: CASSPSRTGRGQETQYF.

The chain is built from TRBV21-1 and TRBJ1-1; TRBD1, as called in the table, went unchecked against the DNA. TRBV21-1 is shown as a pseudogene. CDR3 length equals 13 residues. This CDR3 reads CASSKVASTNAFF. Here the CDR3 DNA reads TGTGCCAGCAGCAAAGTCGCCAGTACGAATGCTTTCTTT.

The CDR3: CATAGTGFYNEQFF. The DNA for the CDR3 is TGTGCCACCGCCGGGACAGGGTTTTACAATGAGCAGTTCTTC. The rearrangement uses TRBV10-3 and TRBJ2-1; 9 nucleotides agree with TRBD1. The J segment lost 4 bases and the V segment lost 10 bases, leaving 8 bases of the junction unmatched. This CDR3 is built from 14 residues. Looked up from germline, CDR1 is ENHRY and CDR2 is SYGVKD.

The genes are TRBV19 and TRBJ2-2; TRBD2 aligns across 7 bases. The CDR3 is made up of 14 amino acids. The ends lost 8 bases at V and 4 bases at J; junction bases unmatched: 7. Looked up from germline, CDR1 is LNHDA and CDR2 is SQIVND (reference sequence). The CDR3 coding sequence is TGTGCCAGTTGGGAGGGGCGGGGCACCGGGGAGCTGTTTTTT. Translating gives CASWEGRGTGELFF.